Listed below are T cell receptor beta chains from one sample, sequenced in a study of technical replicates of blood from a few donors. Generated by immunoSEQ multiplex PCR, the TCRdb table keeps only in-frame clones and is missing some. This table has about 14,000 clones, about four fifths appearing once. Sequenced input: PBMCs. These receptors were obtained from a human donor in good health. The CDR3 runs from the conserved cysteine through the conserved F or W. Fields, in order: CDR3 protein, CDR3 DNA, clone size, V gene, D gene, J gene. The D gene is left open where the match is weak. Clone sizes are given selectively: once, few, many, or a class where the clone is expanded.

CDR3: CASSSGLAGASVVTDTQYF; DNA: TGTGCCAGCAGTTCGGGACTAGCGGGAGCTAGTGTTGTCACAGATACGCAGTATTTT; size: -; V: TRBV5-8; D: TRBD2; J: TRBJ2-3
CDR3: CASSLGVAGDYEQYF; DNA: TGCGCCAGCAGCTTGGGGGTAGCGGGAGACTACGAGCAGTACTTC; size: few; V: TRBV5-1; D: TRBD2; J: TRBJ2-7
CDR3: CASRDGTSGSTEQFF; DNA: TGTGCCAGCAGAGACGGGACTAGCGGGAGTACTGAGCAGTTCTTC; size: -; V: TRBV6-1; D: TRBD2; J: TRBJ2-1
CDR3: CASSSGLTGNTEAFF; DNA: TGTGCCAGCAGCAGCGGATTGACAGGGAACACTGAAGCTTTCTTT; size: -; V: TRBV5-8; D: -; J: TRBJ1-1
CDR3: CASSSYATEYNEKLFF; DNA: TGTGCCAGCAGCTCCTACGCGACAGAATATAATGAAAAACTGTTTTTT; size: -; V: TRBV7-9; D: -; J: TRBJ1-4
CDR3: CASRGTVRNEQYF; DNA: TGCGCCAGCAGGGGGACAGTCCGGAACGAGCAGTACTTC; size: -; V: TRBV23-1; D: TRBD1; J: TRBJ2-7
CDR3: CASSGLAGGRETQYF; DNA: TGTGCCAGCAGTGGACTAGCGGGAGGGCGAGAGACCCAGTACTTC; size: -; V: TRBV2; D: TRBD2; J: TRBJ2-5
CDR3: CASSVEGQRNSPLHF; DNA: TGTGCCAGCAGCGTCGAAGGACAGCGTAATTCACCCCTCCACTTT; size: -; V: TRBV9; D: -; J: TRBJ1-6
CDR3: CASSQQRGAYNEQFF; DNA: TGTGCCAGCAGCCAACAGCGGGGGGCTTACAATGAGCAGTTCTTC; size: -; V: TRBV11-2; D: TRBD2; J: TRBJ2-1
CDR3: CAISRGLVNEKLFF; DNA: TGTGCCATTTCGAGGGGGCTTGTTAATGAAAAACTGTTTTTT; size: -; V: TRBV7-6; D: TRBD1; J: TRBJ1-4
CDR3: CAISSDNYEQYF; DNA: TGTGCCATCAGTTCAGACAACTACGAGCAGTACTTC; size: -; V: TRBV10-3; D: -; J: TRBJ2-7
CDR3: CAIRGPGERYEQYF; DNA: TGTGCCATCAGAGGCCCAGGGGAACGATACGAGCAGTACTTC; size: few; V: TRBV10-3; D: -; J: TRBJ2-7
CDR3: CASSQERSRAGELFF; DNA: TGCGCCAGCAGCCAAGAAAGGTCCCGGGCCGGGGAGCTGTTTTTT; size: -; V: TRBV4-1; D: -; J: TRBJ2-2
CDR3: CASSLGGRASADTQYF; DNA: TGTGCCAGCAGCTTGGGCGGGAGGGCCTCGGCAGATACGCAGTATTTT; size: -; V: TRBV5-5; D: TRBD2; J: TRBJ2-3
CDR3: CSVEKPPTNNEQFF; DNA: TGCAGCGTTGAGAAACCACCCACTAACAATGAGCAGTTCTTC; size: -; V: TRBV29-1; D: -; J: TRBJ2-1
CDR3: CASSLGWQETQYF; DNA: TGTGCCAGCAGCCTCGGGTGGCAGGAGACCCAGTACTTC; size: -; V: TRBV5-8; D: -; J: TRBJ2-5
CDR3: CASSLAGGVNEQFF; DNA: TGTGCCAGCAGCTTAGCGGGAGGGGTAAATGAGCAGTTCTTC; size: few; V: TRBV7-3; D: TRBD2; J: TRBJ2-1
CDR3: CASSKKGLAVLTDTQYF; DNA: TGTGCCAGCAGCAAAAAGGGACTAGCGGTTCTCACAGATACGCAGTATTTT; size: -; V: TRBV21-1; D: -; J: TRBJ2-3
CDR3: CASSPRGRGDYGYTF; DNA: TGTGCCAGCAGCCCGAGGGGCAGGGGAGACTATGGCTACACCTTC; size: -; V: TRBV27; D: -; J: TRBJ1-2
CDR3: CATTGTPNQPQHF; DNA: TGTGCCACGACCGGGACACCAAATCAGCCCCAGCATTTT; size: once; V: TRBV6-1; D: -; J: TRBJ1-5
CDR3: CASSPRGRGYEQYF; DNA: TGTGCCAGCAGTCCCCGCGGGAGAGGCTACGAGCAGTACTTC; size: -; V: TRBV27; D: TRBD2; J: TRBJ2-7
CDR3: CASSTAGTIPSEQFF; DNA: TGCGCCAGCAGTACAGCCGGGACTATCCCCTCTGAGCAGTTCTTC; size: -; V: TRBV10-1; D: TRBD2; J: TRBJ2-1
CDR3: CASSAGTGRRETQYF; DNA: TGTGCCAGCAGCGCCGGGACAGGGAGGAGGGAGACCCAGTACTTC; size: -; V: TRBV7-7; D: TRBD1; J: TRBJ2-5
CDR3: CASSYGADSSYNEQFF; DNA: TGTGCCAGCAGTTACGGGGCCGACAGCTCCTACAATGAGCAGTTCTTC; size: -; V: TRBV6-6; D: -; J: TRBJ2-1
CDR3: CASSLVGRGNTIYF; DNA: TGTGCCAGCAGCTTAGTCGGCAGGGGAAACACCATATATTTT; size: -; V: TRBV7-2; D: -; J: TRBJ1-3
CDR3: CSVKRQGGETDTQYF; DNA: TGCAGCGTGAAGCGACAGGGGGGCGAGACAGATACGCAGTATTTT; size: -; V: TRBV29-1; D: TRBD1; J: TRBJ2-3
CDR3: CASSVGQTDTQYF; DNA: TGCGCCAGCAGTGTCGGACAGACAGATACGCAGTATTTT; size: -; V: TRBV10-1; D: -; J: TRBJ2-3
CDR3: CSVRGPNYGYTF; DNA: TGCAGCGTCAGGGGCCCGAACTATGGCTACACCTTC; size: -; V: TRBV29-1; D: -; J: TRBJ1-2
CDR3: CASSTSGYGYTF; DNA: TGCGCCAGCAGTACCTCCGGCTATGGCTACACCTTC; size: -; V: TRBV10-2; D: -; J: TRBJ1-2
CDR3: CASSKEGTATGNTIYF; DNA: TGTGCCAGCAGCAAAGAGGGGACAGCGACAGGAAACACCATATATTTT; size: -; V: TRBV7-2; D: TRBD1; J: TRBJ1-3
CDR3: CSVGTGYEKLFF; DNA: TGCAGCGTAGGGACAGGGTATGAAAAACTGTTTTTT; size: -; V: TRBV29-1; D: TRBD1; J: TRBJ1-4
CDR3: CASSFYETSANEQFF; DNA: TGTGCCAGCAGCTTCTATGAGACTAGCGCAAATGAGCAGTTCTTC; size: once; V: TRBV13; D: TRBD2; J: TRBJ2-1
CDR3: CASTRVLAANEQFF; DNA: TGTGCCAGCACCCGAGTACTAGCGGCGAATGAGCAGTTCTTC; size: few; V: TRBV7-8; D: TRBD2; J: TRBJ2-1
CDR3: CASRAALAGGYEQYF; DNA: TGTGCCAGTAGGGCGGCACTAGCGGGAGGTTACGAGCAGTACTTC; size: once; V: TRBV19; D: TRBD2; J: TRBJ2-7
CDR3: CASSRAQGNRGTDTQYF; DNA: TGTGCCAGCTCTCGCGCACAGGGTAATCGCGGCACAGATACGCAGTATTTT; size: -; V: TRBV18; D: -; J: TRBJ2-3
CDR3: CASSLPTDGGMNTGELFF; DNA: TGTGCCAGCAGCTTACCCACGGATGGCGGGATGAACACCGGGGAGCTGTTTTTT; size: -; V: TRBV7-6; D: -; J: TRBJ2-2
CDR3: CASSTGTNTGELFF; DNA: TGTGCCAGCAGTACCGGGACAAACACCGGGGAGCTGTTTTTT; size: -; V: TRBV11-3; D: -; J: TRBJ2-2
CDR3: CASSDWTDTTGELFF; DNA: TGCGCCAGCAGTGATTGGACAGACACCACCGGGGAGCTGTTTTTT; size: -; V: TRBV10-1; D: -; J: TRBJ2-2
CDR3: CASSLQGQNTEAFF; DNA: TGCGCCAGCAGCTTACAGGGTCAGAACACTGAAGCTTTCTTT; size: -; V: TRBV5-1; D: -; J: TRBJ1-1
CDR3: CASSESNSWTGQVNTEAFF; DNA: TGCGCCAGCAGTGAGTCGAATTCTTGGACAGGGCAGGTGAACACTGAAGCTTTCTTT; size: -; V: TRBV10-1; D: TRBD1; J: TRBJ1-1
CDR3: CASSFPLVGQPTNEQYF; DNA: TGTGCCAGCAGCTTTCCCCTCGTGGGACAGCCAACTAATGAGCAGTACTTC; size: -; V: TRBV5-6; D: TRBD1; J: TRBJ2-7
CDR3: CASSLGSGGANYGYTF; DNA: TGCGCCAGCAGCTTGGGGTCAGGGGGCGCCAACTATGGCTACACCTTC; size: -; V: TRBV5-1; D: TRBD1; J: TRBJ1-2
CDR3: CATSILAGRDTQYF; DNA: TGTGCCACCAGCATACTAGCGGGTCGAGATACGCAGTATTTT; size: -; V: TRBV15; D: TRBD2; J: TRBJ2-3
CDR3: CASSVDGLAGTEQYF; DNA: TGTGCCAGCAGCGTAGACGGGCTAGCGGGAACCGAGCAGTACTTC; size: -; V: TRBV9; D: TRBD2; J: TRBJ2-7
CDR3: CASSIVFRGEQYF; DNA: TGTGCCAGTAGTATAGTTTTCCGGGGGGAGCAGTACTTC; size: -; V: TRBV19; D: -; J: TRBJ2-7
CDR3: CASKTQGEPQHF; DNA: TGTGCCAGCAAAACCCAGGGTGAGCCCCAGCATTTT; size: -; V: TRBV28; D: -; J: TRBJ1-5
CDR3: CASSTNSGGTEAFF; DNA: TGTGCCAGTAGTACGAACTCTGGGGGGACTGAAGCTTTCTTT; size: few; V: TRBV19; D: -; J: TRBJ1-1
CDR3: CASSYSTVGFYGYTF; DNA: TGTGCCAGCAGTTACTCGACTGTTGGTTTCTATGGCTACACCTTC; size: -; V: TRBV6-5; D: -; J: TRBJ1-2
CDR3: CASSLSPGALPGNEQFF; DNA: TGTGCCAGCAGTTTATCCCCAGGGGCGCTACCGGGCAATGAGCAGTTCTTC; size: -; V: TRBV27; D: -; J: TRBJ2-1
CDR3: CASSRGTSGNDEQFF; DNA: TGTGCCAGCAGCCGGGGGACTAGCGGGAATGATGAGCAGTTCTTC; size: few; V: TRBV5-8; D: TRBD2; J: TRBJ2-1
CDR3: CASSFTSGTSHEQYF; DNA: TGTGCCAGCAGCTTCACTAGCGGGACGTCTCACGAGCAGTACTTC; size: -; V: TRBV7-9; D: TRBD2; J: TRBJ2-7